The 24 T cell receptor beta chains below all came from one sample that was sequenced in a study of CD8+ T cells in alopecia areata. cDNA serving as the sequencing template came from extracted, reverse transcribed RNA. Produced via immunoSEQ multiplex PCR; TCRdb's table is partial and in-frame only. The sample carries 95,000 to 120,000 clones, 45% to 60% recorded once. Sequencing was carried out using NKG2D-low CD8+ T cells sorted from blood. These receptors were taken from a human donor with alopecia areata.

The genes are TRBV4-1 and TRBJ2-7; 9 bases line up with TRBD2. There are 16 residues in the CDR3. CDR1 is MGHRA, CDR2 YSYEKL, per germline. V was clipped by 1 base and J by 5 bases; unmatched bases: 9. CDR3 nucleotide sequence: TGCGCCAGCAGCCAAGGGGGCGGGAGGGCCAACGACGAGCAGTACTTC. It specifies CASSQGGGRANDEQYF.

In its sample, this clone was seen a few times. This chain joins TRBV29-1 and TRBJ2-6; D gene unclear. The CDR3 has 16 residues. Germline loops: CDR1 SQVTM, CDR2 ANQGSEA. Trimming pared 3 bases from V and 4 bases from J, leaving 16 bases between. The CDR3 protein is CSVEWRQLGGANVLTF. For the CDR3, the DNA is TGCAGCGTTGAGTGGCGCCAGCTCGGCGGGGCCAACGTCCTGACTTTC.

The rearrangement links TRBV13 to TRBJ2-3; D not certain. CDR1 and CDR2 from the germline V gene are PRHDT and FYEKMQ (reference sequence). The CDR3 runs 14 residues. Trimming left V 3 bases short and J 4 bases short, with 11 bases between. The CDR3: CASSLPVVADTQYF. The CDR3 DNA reads as TGTGCCAGCAGCTTGCCTGTAGTTGCAGATACGCAGTATTTT. The full variable domain, its missing parts supplied by reference TRBV13 and TRBJ2-3, is AAGVIQSPRHLIKEKRETATLKCYPIPRHDTVYWYQQGPGQDPQFLISFYEKMQSDKGSIPDRFSAQQFSDYHSELNMSSLELGDSALYFCASSLPVVADTQYFGPGTRLTVL.

This chain joins TRBV4-1 and TRBJ2-7, with 7 bases lining up with TRBD2. This CDR3 has 14 amino acids. Looked up from germline, CDR1 is MGHRA and CDR2 is YSYEKL. V dropped 0 bases and J dropped 3; count of bases not matched to a gene: 2. Here the CDR3 DNA reads TGCGCCAGCAGCCAAGAGTTAGCGGGCTACGAGCAGTACTTC. It translates to CASSQELAGYEQYF.

The gene calls are TRBV28 and TRBJ2-7; tentatively, D is TRBD2 (5 bases). The CDR3 has 16 amino acids. CDR1 and CDR2 from the germline V gene are MDHEN and SYDVKM. V dropped 2 bases and J dropped 0 bases, with 14 bases sitting between them. The CDR3 nucleotides are TGTGCCAGCAGTTTAAATCTTGGCGGGTTCTCCTACGAGCAGTACTTC. Encoded protein: CASSLNLGGFSYEQYF.

This chain links TRBV6-5 with TRBJ2-2; D unresolved. Between the trimmed V and J ends, which lost 2 bases and 5 bases, there was a span of 6 bases. Looked up from germline, CDR1 is MNHEY and CDR2 is SVGAGI. The CDR3 sequence is 13 residues long. The CDR3 is CASSYSLTGELFF. The CDR3 nucleotides read TGTGCCAGCAGTTACAGTTTGACCGGGGAGCTGTTTTTT.

This clone was counted a few times. The rearrangement joins TRBV28 to TRBJ2-1; 7 nucleotides line up with TRBD1. V shed 8 bases and J 8 bases; nucleotides not matched to a gene: 15. This CDR3 comprises 15 residues. From germline, CDR1 is MDHEN and CDR2 SYDVKM. The CDR3 loop is CASSRTGSFVYEQFF. The CDR3 DNA follows: TGTGCCAGCTCCCGGACAGGTTCCTTTGTCTATGAGCAGTTCTTC.

The chain combines TRBV27 with TRBJ2-2; 8 nucleotides align to TRBD1. Trimming took 5 bases from V and 6 from J; bases not matched to a gene: 17. Germline lookup yields CDR1 MNHEY and CDR2 SMNVEV (reference sequence). The CDR3 covers 18 residues. The CDR3 coding sequence is TGTGCCAGCAGTAACAGGGGGGCCGGCACCGAGGTTCCCGGGGAGCTGTTTTTT. Encoded protein: CASSNRGAGTEVPGELFF.

This clone was counted only a few times. The chain employs TRBV28 and TRBJ2-7; D is undetermined. The germline CDR1 and CDR2 sequences are MDHEN and SYDVKM. With 8 bases removed from V and 6 bases from J, the gap between germline ends came to 8 bases. This CDR3 has 10 amino acids. The CDR3 loop reads CASGPGEQYF. The CDR3 DNA follows: TGTGCCAGCGGCCCCGGCGAGCAGTACTTC. Drawing the rest from reference TRBV28 and TRBJ2-7, the complete variable domain is DVKVTQSSRYLVKRTGEKVFLECVQDMDHENMFWYRQDPGLGLRLIYFSYDVKMKEKGDIPEGYSVSREKKERFSLILESASTNQTSMYLCASGPGEQYFGPGTRLTVT.

The chain is built from TRBV5-4 and TRBJ2-1, with 10 bases lining up with TRBD2. The germline V gene has CDR1 SGHNT and CDR2 YYREEE (reference sequence). The ends lost 5 bases at V and 8 bases at J; junction bases unmatched: 10. The CDR3 has 15 residues. The CDR3 DNA reads as TGTGCCAGCAGAGCTTATGGACTAGCGGTTCATGAGCAGTTCTTC. Its translation: CASRAYGLAVHEQFF.

This clone was picked up a small number of times. The chain carries TRBV7-9 and TRBJ2-5; D is ambiguous. Germline lookup yields CDR1 SEHNR and CDR2 FQNEAQ (reference sequence). This CDR3 is built from 13 residues. V lost 3 bases and J lost 5, with 10 bases in between. The chain's CDR3 is CASSFGLEETQYF. The CDR3 coding sequence is TGTGCCAGCAGCTTCGGTTTGGAGGAGACCCAGTACTTC.

The chain recombines TRBV12-5 with TRBJ1-1; 9 bases line up with TRBD1. V was pared by 3 bases and J by 2 bases, with 7 bases of the junction left unmatched. Germline values: CDR1 LGHNT, CDR2 FRNRAP. The CDR3 contains 16 residues. In DNA, the CDR3 is TGTGCTAGTGGTTTCCTGACAGGGGGAAGAAACACTGAAGCTTTCTTT. Protein sequence: CASGFLTGGRNTEAFF.

This clone occurred many times. The chain has TRBV4-1 and TRBJ2-3; no reliable D call. The CDR3 totals 15 residues. The germline V and J ends were trimmed by 3 bases and 0 bases, with 10 bases remaining between them. The germline CDR1 and CDR2 sequences are MGHRA and YSYEKL. The CDR3 region is CASSQGTLSTDTQYF. The DNA for the CDR3 is TGCGCCAGCAGCCAGGGAACTCTGAGCACAGATACGCAGTATTTT.

This rearrangement joins TRBV18 to TRBJ2-7; D may be TRBD2 (6 bases). Germline CDR1 KGHSH, CDR2 LQKENI. With 4 bases removed from V and 9 bases from J, the gap between germline ends came to 25 bases. The CDR3 spans 16 residues. This CDR3 is CASSLAARLDSSGQYF. The CDR3 region has the DNA TGTGCCAGCTCACTCGCGGCCCGACTAGATAGTTCGGGGCAGTACTTC.

This clone was counted a few times. The V and J genes are TRBV7-2 and TRBJ2-7; 8 nucleotides match TRBD2. This CDR3 contains 15 residues. The V gene's germline CDR1 is SGHTA and CDR2 FQGNSA. The trim removed 5 bases at V and 2 bases at J, leaving 8 bases unmatched. CDR3 protein: CASSPPAGVPYEQYF. CDR3 in DNA: TGTGCCAGCAGCCCCCCAGCGGGAGTCCCCTACGAGCAGTACTTC.

J is TRBJ2-7 and V is TRBV2, with a weak D call TRBD2 (6 bases). CDR3 size: 16 residues. CDR1 is SNHLY and CDR2 is FYNNEI in the germline V gene. The V and J ends lost 3 bases and 0 bases respectively, with 15 bases between them. The CDR3 protein is CASSEDGAGGSYEQYF. CDR3 in DNA: TGTGCCAGCAGTGAGGACGGAGCGGGCGGCTCCTACGAGCAGTACTTC.

This chain connects TRBV5-4 to TRBJ1-1; D is uncertain. In germline, CDR1 is SGHNT, CDR2 YYREEE (reference sequence). The CDR3 runs to 14 residues. Trimming removed 1 base from V and 1 base from J, with 8 bases in between. The CDR3 protein is CASSLSVTNTEAFF. DNA for the CDR3: TGTGCCAGCAGCTTGTCCGTGACGAACACTGAAGCTTTCTTT.

The chain joins TRBV11-2 to TRBJ2-7, with 11 nucleotides matching TRBD1. The length of the CDR3 is 15 residues. CDR1 is SGHAT, CDR2 FQNNGV, per germline. V gave up 2 bases and J gave up 4 bases; unmatched junction bases: 4. The CDR3 nucleotides read TGTGCCAGCAGCTTATCGGGACAGGGGGGTTACGAGCAGTACTTC. It yields the protein CASSLSGQGGYEQYF.

This chain connects TRBV29-1 to TRBJ2-7, with D hard to call. In germline, CDR1 is SQVTM, CDR2 ANQGSEA. The CDR3 is 12 residues long. The germline V and J ends were trimmed by 3 bases and 4 bases, with 10 bases remaining between them. CDR3 bases: TGCAGCGTTGAGGTTTCGTTATACGAGCAGTACTTC. It encodes CSVEVSLYEQYF.

This clone was observed a few times. The CDR3 is CASSQEYGYNEQFF. DNA of the CDR3: TGTGCCAGCAGCCAAGAGTACGGGTACAATGAGCAGTTCTTC. The rearrangement links TRBV14 to TRBJ2-1; D remains ambiguous. V gave up 0 bases and J gave up 4 bases, with 7 bases separating them. This CDR3 region has 14 residues. Germline lookup yields CDR1 SGHDN and CDR2 FVKESK.

This clone was detected a few times. As DNA, the CDR3 is TGCAGCGTTGATACCCGGAGGGGCTACACCTTC. Its translation is CSVDTRRGYTF. V is TRBV29-1 and J is TRBJ1-2, with D uncertain. Per germline, CDR1 SQVTM and CDR2 ANQGSEA. This CDR3 region has 11 residues. Deletions cut 3 bases from V and 8 bases from J, with 10 bases between.

The J gene is TRBJ2-1, the V gene TRBV27; D is undetermined. V lost 5 bases to trimming and J lost 4 bases, with 3 bases between them. CDR3 length: 11 amino acids. CDR1 is MNHEY, CDR2 SMNVEV, per germline (reference sequence). CDR3 DNA sequence: TGTGCCAGCAGTGCATACAATGAGCAGTTCTTC. Translating it yields CASSAYNEQFF.

The chain carries TRBV13 and TRBJ2-5; 7 nucleotides line up with TRBD2. The CDR3 spans 12 residues. CDR1 is PRHDT, CDR2 FYEKMQ, per germline (reference sequence). V lost 6 bases to trimming and J lost 5 bases; unmatched junction nucleotides: 3. The CDR3 loop reads CASSSGGETQYF. The CDR3 DNA follows: TGTGCCAGCAGTTCCGGGGGGGAGACCCAGTACTTC. Based on the CDR3 plus reference TRBV13 and TRBJ2-5, the full variable domain is AAGVIQSPRHLIKEKRETATLKCYPIPRHDTVYWYQQGPGQDPQFLISFYEKMQSDKGSIPDRFSAQQFSDYHSELNMSSLELGDSALYFCASSSGGETQYFGPGTRLLVL.

The chain employs TRBV19 and TRBJ1-1; D not resolved. V was shortened by 3 bases and J by 6 bases, with 5 bases between the two germline ends. CDR1 and CDR2 from the germline V gene are LNHDA and SQIVND (reference sequence). This CDR3 spans 11 amino acids. The CDR3 nucleotides read TGTGCCAGTAGTATGACGGCTGAAGCTTTCTTT. Protein product: CASSMTAEAFF.